The 5 T cell receptor beta chains below come from one sample, sequenced in a study of cytomegalovirus exposure and HLA in healthy donors (dated by TCRdb to about 2017). The library was generated by the immunoSEQ multiplex PCR assay. The table comes from immuneACCESS by way of TCRdb, which keeps in-frame sequences with V and J called. Part of the clones is missing from these tables; in studies checked, under half for an unresolved V gene and the rest for unknown reasons. This sample has a few hundred thousand clones in its table, and over 80% of those were observed once. Jointly, the top ten make up more than 13% of the sample. The sample taken for sequencing was PBMCs. Receptors originate from a woman in her 30s in good health and CMV-seropositive.

This rearrangement joins TRBV27 to TRBJ2-2, with D possibly being TRBD1 (6 bases). Germline CDR1 MNHEY, CDR2 SMNVEV (reference sequence). The CDR3 has 17 residues. Trimming took 3 bases from V and 2 from J, leaving 16 bases between them. This chain's CDR3 is CASSFSTRTDNTGELFF. The CDR3 DNA reads TGTGCCAGCAGTTTCTCAACCAGGACAGACAACACCGGGGAGCTGTTTTTT.

The chain has TRBV9 and TRBJ1-3; D gene uncertain. This CDR3 is 15 amino acids long. Germline CDR1 and CDR2: SGDLS and YYNGEE. The V and J ends lost 3 bases and 2 bases respectively, with 12 bases between them. This chain's CDR3 is CASSDLENTGNTIYF. DNA of the CDR3: TGTGCCAGCAGCGACTTGGAGAACACTGGAAACACCATATATTTT.

The V call is TRBV30, the J call TRBJ1-2; the match to TRBD1 covers 7 bases. Germline lookup yields CDR1 GTSNPN and CDR2 SVGIG (reference sequence). V dropped 7 bases and J dropped 0; count of bases not matched to a gene: 11. This CDR3 has 15 amino acids. CDR3 bases: TGTGCCTCCCGGCGTGCAGGGACAGCTAACTATGGCTACACCTTC. Its translation is CASRRAGTANYGYTF.

The chain has TRBV25-1 and TRBJ2-7; TRBD2 aligns across 8 bases. Germline V gene data show CDR1 as MGHDK and CDR2 as SYGVNS. J was trimmed by 3 bases and V by 1 base; bases with no gene match: 5. This CDR3 is 15 amino acids long. Written as DNA, the CDR3 is TGTGCCAGCAGTGAATCGTCCGCGGGAGGCTACGAGCAGTACTTC. The encoded protein is CASSESSAGGYEQYF.

This rearrangement joins TRBV5-1 to TRBJ2-3, with 7 bases that match TRBD1. Germline CDR1 is SGHRS and CDR2 is YFSETQ. CDR3 length: 15 residues. The ends lost 4 bases at V and 0 bases at J; junction bases unmatched: 5. The CDR3 nucleotides are TGCGCCAGCAGCACCAGACAGGGTAGCACAGATACGCAGTATTTT. It specifies CASSTRQGSTDTQYF.